Listed below are T cell receptor beta chains from one sample, sequenced in a study of PD-1 blockade in classical Hodgkin lymphoma. Clones were read by immunoSEQ multiplex PCR, and TCRdb kept only the in-frame ones, dropping some. This table has around 27,000 clones, 85% to 90% appearing once. This material consisted of CD4+ T cells from blood, taken before the fourth cycle of nivolumab. The receptors here all came from a human donor with classical Hodgkin lymphoma. The CDR3 runs from the conserved cysteine through the conserved F or W. Fields, in order: clone size, D gene, J gene, V gene, CDR3 DNA, CDR3 protein. A D gene is named only where the DNA matches it firmly. Rows may omit the clone size; those that give it use once, few, many or a size class.

clone size: -; D gene: TRBD2; J gene: TRBJ2-1; V gene: TRBV19; CDR3 DNA: TGTGCCAGTAGTGCTACCGGGACTAGCGTCGAACAGTTCTTC; CDR3 protein: CASSATGTSVEQFF
clone size: -; D gene: -; J gene: TRBJ2-6; V gene: TRBV27; CDR3 DNA: TGTGCCAGCAGTTTAGACGGAAACAAATCTGGGGCCAACGTCCTGACTTTC; CDR3 protein: CASSLDGNKSGANVLTF
clone size: once; D gene: -; J gene: TRBJ2-3; V gene: TRBV4-2; CDR3 DNA: TGTGCCAGCAGCCAAGGGGGAACCTACACAGATACGCAGTATTTT; CDR3 protein: CASSQGGTYTDTQYF
clone size: -; D gene: -; J gene: TRBJ1-1; V gene: TRBV19; CDR3 DNA: TGTGCCAGTGTCCGGTATATGAACACTGAAGCTTTCTTT; CDR3 protein: CASVRYMNTEAFF
clone size: -; D gene: TRBD2; J gene: TRBJ2-1; V gene: TRBV18; CDR3 DNA: TGTGCCAGCTCACCGGGGACTATTTTGGAGCAGTTCTTC; CDR3 protein: CASSPGTILEQFF
clone size: few; D gene: TRBD2; J gene: TRBJ2-1; V gene: TRBV18; CDR3 DNA: TGTGCCAGCTCACCACCTAATAGCGGGAAAAATGAGCAGTTCTTC; CDR3 protein: CASSPPNSGKNEQFF
clone size: -; D gene: -; J gene: TRBJ2-7; V gene: TRBV21-1; CDR3 DNA: TGTGCCAGCAGCACTCGGACAGGGGGACGGGAGCAGTACTTC; CDR3 protein: CASSTRTGGREQYF
clone size: -; D gene: -; J gene: TRBJ2-5; V gene: TRBV7-2; CDR3 DNA: TGTGCCAGCAGCTTAGGGACCCAAGAGACCCAGTACTTC; CDR3 protein: CASSLGTQETQYF
clone size: -; D gene: -; J gene: TRBJ2-5; V gene: TRBV11-1; CDR3 DNA: TGTGCCAGCAGCTTAGGGAGAACACCCGAAGAGACCCAGTACTTC; CDR3 protein: CASSLGRTPEETQYF
clone size: -; D gene: TRBD2; J gene: TRBJ2-7; V gene: TRBV6-1; CDR3 DNA: TGTGCCAGCAGTATGACTAGCGATTACTACGAGCAGTACTTC; CDR3 protein: CASSMTSDYYEQYF
clone size: once; D gene: -; J gene: TRBJ1-2; V gene: TRBV19; CDR3 DNA: TGTGCCAGTAGTATAGTCGGAAAGAACTATGGCTACACCTTC; CDR3 protein: CASSIVGKNYGYTF
clone size: -; D gene: -; J gene: TRBJ2-3; V gene: TRBV27; CDR3 DNA: TGTGCCAGCAGTTTGAGCAGGAGCACAGATACGCAGTATTTT; CDR3 protein: CASSLSRSTDTQYF
clone size: -; D gene: -; J gene: TRBJ1-1; V gene: TRBV6-1; CDR3 DNA: TGTGCCACCTCCGAGCGGGCTGTGGGGACTGAAGCTTTCTTT; CDR3 protein: CATSERAVGTEAFF
clone size: -; D gene: -; J gene: TRBJ1-1; V gene: TRBV5-4; CDR3 DNA: TGTGCCAGCAGCTTGGTCCGGACCGCTGAAGCTTTCTTT; CDR3 protein: CASSLVRTAEAFF
clone size: -; D gene: TRBD1; J gene: TRBJ1-2; V gene: TRBV28; CDR3 DNA: TGTGCCAGCAGTTCGGGACAGCTTCCTAACTATGGCTACACCTTC; CDR3 protein: CASSSGQLPNYGYTF
clone size: -; D gene: TRBD2; J gene: TRBJ2-1; V gene: TRBV11-2; CDR3 DNA: TGTGCCAGCAGTCACCGACTAGCGGACAATGAGCAGTTCTTC; CDR3 protein: CASSHRLADNEQFF
clone size: -; D gene: TRBD2; J gene: TRBJ2-1; V gene: TRBV5-4; CDR3 DNA: TGTGCCAGCAGCAGCATCGACGGGAGGGGCGATGAGCAGTTCTTC; CDR3 protein: CASSSIDGRGDEQFF
clone size: -; D gene: TRBD2; J gene: TRBJ2-2; V gene: TRBV29-1; CDR3 DNA: TGCAGCGTCGTTCCCGAATATCGGACTAGCGGGAGTGGGGCCGGGGAGCTGTTTTTT; CDR3 protein: CSVVPEYRTSGSGAGELFF
clone size: few; D gene: -; J gene: TRBJ1-3; V gene: TRBV18; CDR3 DNA: TGTGCCAGCTCACCCCGGGGAGACTCTGGAAACACCATATATTTT; CDR3 protein: CASSPRGDSGNTIYF
clone size: -; D gene: -; J gene: TRBJ2-5; V gene: TRBV4-1; CDR3 DNA: TGCGCCAGCAGCGCCCGCCGGTACCAAGAGACCCAGTACTTC; CDR3 protein: CASSARRYQETQYF
clone size: -; D gene: -; J gene: TRBJ1-1; V gene: TRBV5-1; CDR3 DNA: TGCGCCAGCAGCTTAGACCGCCGGAACACTGAAGCTTTCTTT; CDR3 protein: CASSLDRRNTEAFF
clone size: -; D gene: -; J gene: TRBJ1-3; V gene: TRBV19; CDR3 DNA: TGTGCCAGCGAGATATGGGGCGGGAGCTCTGGAAACACCATATATTTT; CDR3 protein: CASEIWGGSSGNTIYF
clone size: -; D gene: -; J gene: TRBJ1-1; V gene: TRBV28; CDR3 DNA: TGTGCCAGCAGCCAGCTGGGTCCTGGGGGGACTGAAGCTTTCTTT; CDR3 protein: CASSQLGPGGTEAFF
clone size: -; D gene: -; J gene: TRBJ1-4; V gene: TRBV19; CDR3 DNA: TGTGCCAATAGTATAACCGGGATGGACGAAAGAAACGGAAAACTGTTTTTT; CDR3 protein: CANSITGMDERNGKLFF
clone size: few; D gene: TRBD1; J gene: TRBJ2-2; V gene: TRBV5-6; CDR3 DNA: TGTGCCAGCAGCCGGGACAGGCCCCTTCCCGGGGAGCTGTTTTTT; CDR3 protein: CASSRDRPLPGELFF
clone size: -; D gene: TRBD1; J gene: TRBJ2-7; V gene: TRBV19; CDR3 DNA: TGTGCCAGTAGTATAGGGGGGACAGGGGGCTACGAGCAGTACTTC; CDR3 protein: CASSIGGTGGYEQYF
clone size: -; D gene: -; J gene: TRBJ1-1; V gene: TRBV7-2; CDR3 DNA: TGTGCCAGCAGCTTACCAGGGGCCCCGAACACTGAAGCTTTCTTT; CDR3 protein: CASSLPGAPNTEAFF
clone size: -; D gene: TRBD1; J gene: TRBJ1-2; V gene: TRBV18; CDR3 DNA: TGTGCCAGCTCACCATATCAGTCCCGGGACAGGGGCGGTAACTATGGCTACACCTTC; CDR3 protein: CASSPYQSRDRGGNYGYTF
clone size: -; D gene: -; J gene: TRBJ2-1; V gene: TRBV2; CDR3 DNA: TGTGCCGGCAGTGCCGAAGGGCGGGCCTCCTACAATGAGCAGTTCTTC; CDR3 protein: CAGSAEGRASYNEQFF
clone size: -; D gene: TRBD2; J gene: TRBJ2-1; V gene: TRBV9; CDR3 DNA: TGTGCCAGCAGCGTAGTCGGGGGGGCAGGATCCCATGAGCAGTTCTTC; CDR3 protein: CASSVVGGAGSHEQFF
clone size: few; D gene: TRBD1; J gene: TRBJ2-1; V gene: TRBV19; CDR3 DNA: TGTGCCAGTAGTATATCCCGGACAGGGGGCAATGAGCAGTTCTTC; CDR3 protein: CASSISRTGGNEQFF
clone size: -; D gene: TRBD1; J gene: TRBJ1-1; V gene: TRBV27; CDR3 DNA: TGTGCCAGCAGTTCACAGGGGGCGCAGGACACTGAAGCTTTCTTT; CDR3 protein: CASSSQGAQDTEAFF
clone size: -; D gene: -; J gene: TRBJ2-3; V gene: TRBV30; CDR3 DNA: TGTGCCTGGAGTTATAGCTCTAGCACAGATACGCAGTATTTT; CDR3 protein: CAWSYSSSTDTQYF
clone size: -; D gene: -; J gene: TRBJ2-1; V gene: TRBV19; CDR3 DNA: TGTGCCAGTAGTCTTAGCCCCGTTGGCGGTGAGCAGTTCTTC; CDR3 protein: CASSLSPVGGEQFF